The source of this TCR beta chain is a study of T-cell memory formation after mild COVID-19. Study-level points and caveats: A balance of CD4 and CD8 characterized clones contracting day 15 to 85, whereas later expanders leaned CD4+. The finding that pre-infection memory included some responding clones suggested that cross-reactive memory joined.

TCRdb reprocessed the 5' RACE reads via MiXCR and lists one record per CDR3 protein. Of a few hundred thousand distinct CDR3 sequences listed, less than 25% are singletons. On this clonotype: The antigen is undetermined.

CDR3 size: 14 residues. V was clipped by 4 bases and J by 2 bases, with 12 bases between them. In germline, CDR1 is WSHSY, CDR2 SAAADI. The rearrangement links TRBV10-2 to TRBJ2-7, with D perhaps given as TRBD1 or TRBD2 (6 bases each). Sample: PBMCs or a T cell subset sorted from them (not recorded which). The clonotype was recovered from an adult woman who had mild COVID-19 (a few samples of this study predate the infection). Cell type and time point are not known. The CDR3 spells CASSVAGEAYEQYF. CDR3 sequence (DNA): TGCGCCAGCAGTGTCGCAGGGGAGGCCTACGAGCAGTACTTC.